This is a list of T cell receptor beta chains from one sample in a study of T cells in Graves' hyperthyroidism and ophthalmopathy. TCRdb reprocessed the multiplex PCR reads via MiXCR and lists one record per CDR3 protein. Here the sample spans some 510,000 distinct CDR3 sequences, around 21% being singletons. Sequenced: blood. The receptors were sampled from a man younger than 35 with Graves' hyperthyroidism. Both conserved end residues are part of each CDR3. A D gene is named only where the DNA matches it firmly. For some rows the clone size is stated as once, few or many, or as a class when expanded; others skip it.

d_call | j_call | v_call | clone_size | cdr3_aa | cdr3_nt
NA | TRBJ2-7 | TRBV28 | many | CASSLKVEQYF | TGTGCCAGCAGTTTAAAGGTCGAGCAGTACTTC
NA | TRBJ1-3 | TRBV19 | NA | CASSPNTGGVGGNTIYF | TGTGCCAGTAGCCCCAATACTGGCGGAGTGGGCGGAAACACCATATATTTT
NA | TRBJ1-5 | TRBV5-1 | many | CASSLEVRGAQHF | TGCGCCAGCAGCTTGGAGGTCAGAGGGGCCCAGCATTTT
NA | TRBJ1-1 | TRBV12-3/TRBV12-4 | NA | CASSPTFTEAFF | TGTGCCAGCAGCCCCACTTTCACTGAAGCTTTCTTT
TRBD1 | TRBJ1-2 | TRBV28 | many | CASSLSGTGMGYTF | TGTGCCAGCAGTCTATCCGGGACAGGGATGGGCTACACCTTC
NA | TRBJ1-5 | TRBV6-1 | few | CASSAPGANQPQHF | TGTGCCAGCAGTGCACCGGGAGCCAATCAGCCCCAGCATTTT
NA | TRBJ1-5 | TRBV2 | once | CASSAVNSNQPQHF | TGTGCCAGCAGTGCTGTTAATAGCAATCAGCCCCAGCATTTT
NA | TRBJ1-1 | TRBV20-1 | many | CSARRAGVNTEAFF | TGCAGTGCTAGAAGGGCAGGGGTGAACACTGAAGCTTTCTTT
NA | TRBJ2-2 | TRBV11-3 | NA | CASSIRQENTGELFF | TGTGCCAGCAGCATCAGACAGGAGAACACCGGGGAGCTGTTTTTT
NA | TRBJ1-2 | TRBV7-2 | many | CASSLTQWNYGYTF | TGTGCCAGCAGCTTAACACAGTGGAACTATGGCTACACCTTC
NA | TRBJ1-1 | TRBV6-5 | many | CASTATGMNTEAFF | TGTGCCAGCACCGCGACAGGTATGAACACTGAAGCTTTCTTT
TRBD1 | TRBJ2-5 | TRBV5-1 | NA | CASSQGVIQETQYF | TGCGCCAGCAGCCAGGGGGTCATCCAAGAGACCCAGTACTTC
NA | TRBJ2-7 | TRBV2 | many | CASRRGGGSYEQYF | TGTGCCAGCAGGCGAGGAGGGGGGTCATACGAGCAGTACTTC
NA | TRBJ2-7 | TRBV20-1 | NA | CSARGATDYEQYF | TGCAGTGCTAGAGGGGCCACTGACTACGAGCAGTACTTC
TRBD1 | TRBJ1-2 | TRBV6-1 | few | CASSLGQGIGYTF | TGTGCCAGCAGTCTTGGACAGGGCATCGGCTACACCTTC
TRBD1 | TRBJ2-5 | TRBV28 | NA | CASRHPGTGGETQYF | TGTGCCAGCAGGCACCCCGGGACAGGGGGAGAGACCCAGTACTTC
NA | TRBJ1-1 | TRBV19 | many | CASSMGGAGTEAFF | TGTGCCAGTAGTATGGGGGGGGCCGGAACTGAAGCTTTCTTT
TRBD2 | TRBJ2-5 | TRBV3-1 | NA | CASSPGTSGRETQYF | TGTGCCAGCAGCCCTGGGACTAGCGGGAGAGAGACCCAGTACTTC
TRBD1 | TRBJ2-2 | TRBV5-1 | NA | CASSEDRLHTGELCF | TGCGCCAGCAGCGAGGACAGGCTACACACCGGGGAGCTGTGTTTT
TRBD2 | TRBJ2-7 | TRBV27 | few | CASSFLGLAGTSSYEQYF | TGTGCCAGCAGTTTCCTAGGACTAGCGGGGACCAGCTCCTACGAGCAGTACTTC
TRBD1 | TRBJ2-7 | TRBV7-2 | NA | CASSLSPRTGVNSYEQYF | TGTGCCAGCAGCTTAAGCCCGAGGACAGGCGTAAACTCCTACGAGCAGTACTTC
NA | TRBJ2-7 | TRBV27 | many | CASSPSTGPTSYEQYF | TGTGCCAGCAGTCCCTCGACAGGACCAACCTCCTACGAGCAGTACTTC
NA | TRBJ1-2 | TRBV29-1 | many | CSAPLSGYTF | TGCAGCGCTCCCTTAAGTGGCTACACCTTC
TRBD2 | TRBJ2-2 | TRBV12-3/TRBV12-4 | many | CASSLRLAGNTGELFF | TGTGCCAGCAGTTTGCGACTAGCGGGAAACACCGGGGAGCTGTTTTTT
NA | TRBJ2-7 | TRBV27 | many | CASRNGANSYEQYF | TGTGCCAGCAGAAACGGGGCAAACTCCTACGAGCAGTACTTC
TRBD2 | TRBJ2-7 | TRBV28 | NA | CASSPGGLAGSYEQYF | TGTGCCAGCTCCCCCGGGGGGCTAGCGGGTTCCTACGAGCAGTACTTC
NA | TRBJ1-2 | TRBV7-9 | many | CASSLGEHGYTF | TGTGCCAGCAGCTTAGGGGAGCACGGCTACACCTTC
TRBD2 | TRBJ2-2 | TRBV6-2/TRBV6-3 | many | CASVPYMRGLANTGELFF | TGTGCCAGCGTCCCTTACATGCGGGGGTTGGCGAACACCGGGGAGCTGTTTTTT
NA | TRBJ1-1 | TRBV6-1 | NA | CASNRGVIQNTEAFF | TGTGCCAGCAACCGAGGGGTGATTCAGAACACTGAAGCTTTCTTT
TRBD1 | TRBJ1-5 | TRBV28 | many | CASSLPGTVNQPQHF | TGTGCCAGCTCCCTACCCGGGACAGTCAATCAGCCCCAGCATTTT
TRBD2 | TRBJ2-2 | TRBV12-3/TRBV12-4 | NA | CASSPLPPGLAQTGELFF | TGTGCCAGCAGTCCTCTTCCCCCGGGACTAGCTCAGACCGGGGAGCTGTTTTTT
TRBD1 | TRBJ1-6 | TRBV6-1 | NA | CASSPTGVANNSPLHF | TGTGCCAGCAGTCCGACAGGGGTGGCTAATAATTCACCCCTCCACTTT
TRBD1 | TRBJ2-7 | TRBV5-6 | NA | CASSLRDRAWDEQYF | TGTGCCAGCAGCTTGCGGGACAGGGCTTGGGACGAGCAGTACTTC
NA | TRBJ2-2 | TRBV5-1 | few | CASSSGTPEGWNTGELFF | TGCGCCAGCAGCTCCGGGACCCCCGAAGGTTGGAACACCGGGGAGCTGTTTTTT
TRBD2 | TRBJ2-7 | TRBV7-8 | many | CASWGGPSYEQYF | TGTGCCAGCTGGGGGGGTCCCTCCTACGAGCAGTACTTC
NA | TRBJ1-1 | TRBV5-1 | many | CASDVGSGTEAFF | TGCGCCAGTGACGTGGGCAGCGGCACTGAAGCTTTCTTT
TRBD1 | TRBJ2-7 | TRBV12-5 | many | CASGFGTGRYEQYF | TGTGCTAGTGGTTTCGGGACAGGGAGGTACGAGCAGTACTTC
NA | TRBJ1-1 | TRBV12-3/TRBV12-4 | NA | CASINHGGKSEAFF | TGTGCCAGCATTAACCATGGGGGGAAATCTGAAGCTTTCTTT
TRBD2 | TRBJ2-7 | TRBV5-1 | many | CASSLAGASEEQYF | TGCGCCAGCAGCTTAGCGGGGGCCTCTGAAGAGCAGTACTTC
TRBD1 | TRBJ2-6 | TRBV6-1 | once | CASRGTGVQTGANVLTF | TGTGCCAGCAGGGGGACAGGAGTTCAGACTGGGGCCAACGTCCTGACTTTC
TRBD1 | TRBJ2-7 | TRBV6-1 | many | CASSEGQGTYEQYF | TGTGCCAGCAGTGAGGGACAGGGGACCTACGAGCAGTACTTC
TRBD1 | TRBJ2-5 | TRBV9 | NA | CASSVTGQGQETQYF | TGTGCCAGCAGCGTGACGGGACAGGGACAAGAGACCCAGTACTTC
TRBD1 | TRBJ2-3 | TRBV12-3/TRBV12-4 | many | CASSLKTGFTDTQYF | TGTGCCAGCAGTTTAAAGACAGGGTTCACAGATACGCAGTATTTT
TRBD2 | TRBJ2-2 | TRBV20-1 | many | CSAHRRGDATGELFF | TGCAGTGCTCATCGGCGGGGGGATGCTACCGGGGAGCTGTTTTTT
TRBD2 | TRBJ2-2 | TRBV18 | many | CASSGLAAGGELFF | TGTGCCAGCTCCGGACTAGCGGCGGGCGGGGAGCTGTTTTTT
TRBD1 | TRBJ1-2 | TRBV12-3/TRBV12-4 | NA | CASSIPGQGNAGYTF | TGTGCCAGCAGTATACCGGGACAGGGGAATGCTGGCTACACCTTC
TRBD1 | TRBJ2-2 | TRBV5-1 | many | CASSLGQGANTGELFF | TGCGCCAGCAGCTTGGGACAGGGGGCGAACACCGGGGAGCTGTTTTTT
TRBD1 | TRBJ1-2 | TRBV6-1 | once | CASSDGTGRLGYTF | TGTGCCAGCAGTGACGGGACAGGCCGACTTGGCTACACCTTC
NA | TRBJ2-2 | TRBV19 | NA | CASSKRSTGELCF | TGTGCCAGTAGTAAAAGGAGCACCGGGGAGCTGTGTTTT
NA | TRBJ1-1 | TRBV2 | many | CASRYPGGNTEAFF | TGTGCCAGCAGGTACCCCGGCGGGAACACTGAAGCTTTCTTT
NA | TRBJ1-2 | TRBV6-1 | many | CASGPPGYGYTF | TGTGCCAGCGGGCCCCCAGGATATGGCTACACCTTC
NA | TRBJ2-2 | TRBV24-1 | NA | CATSGQALTGELFF | TGTGCCACCAGTGGTCAGGCGCTCACCGGGGAGCTGTTTTTT
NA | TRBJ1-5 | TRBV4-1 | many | CASSQDLFSNQPQHF | TGCGCCAGCAGCCAAGATCTCTTCAGCAATCAGCCCCAGCATTTT
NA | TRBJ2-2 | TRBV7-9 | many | CASKRGANTGELFF | TGTGCCAGCAAAAGGGGCGCCAACACCGGGGAGCTGTTTTTT
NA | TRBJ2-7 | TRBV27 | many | CASSSTDGLLYEQYF | TGTGCCAGCAGTTCGACGGACGGACTCCTCTACGAGCAGTACTTC